The 22 T cell receptor beta chains below all came from one sample that was sequenced in a study of read filtering for tumor transcriptome and immune sequencing. Molecular barcoded adaptors covering alpha/delta and beta/gamma chains were used on roughly 370 ng RNA. Each CDR3 protein is one row after TCRdb ran MiXCR on the reads. The sample includes about 48,000 distinct CDR3 sequences, around 19% of them seen just once. Specimen: a population of CD138-negative cells sorted from bone marrow. The receptors shown here come from a donor over 35 with multiple myeloma.

This clonotype was seen ten or more times. The genes are TRBV29-1 and TRBJ2-3; D might be TRBD2 (6 bases). The V end was cut by 6 bases, the J end by 0 bases, with 10 bases between. Per germline, CDR1 SQVTM and CDR2 ANQGSEA. The CDR3 runs to 13 residues. CDR3 DNA sequence: TGCAGCGTCTGGCGGGGAAGCACAGATACGCAGTATTTT. Residues: CSVWRGSTDTQYF.

As to this clonotype: Given a much more abundant clone one base away, this may be a read error. This chain links TRBV29-1 with TRBJ1-1; perhaps TRBD1 as D (6 bases). The CDR3 length is 11 residues. Germline CDR1 is SQVTM and CDR2 is ANQGSEA. The CDR3 reads CIITGSTEAFF. In DNA, the CDR3 is TGCATCATAACAGGGAGCACTGAAGCTTTCTTT.

This clonotype was counted ten times or more. V and J are TRBV5-1 and TRBJ1-1, with a tentative D call TRBD1 (5 bases). Trimming shortened V by 4 bases and J by 5 bases, and 18 bases separated the two germline ends. This CDR3 is built from 15 residues. Germline values: CDR1 SGHRS, CDR2 YFSETQ. The CDR3 region is CASSPSRGTGTEAFF. The CDR3, as DNA: TGCGCCAGCAGCCCCTCCCGGGGGACTGGAACTGAAGCTTTCTTT.

This clonotype was detected ten times or more. This chain joins TRBV12-3 or TRBV12-4 and TRBJ2-1; D possibly corresponds to TRBD2 (5 bases). There are 13 residues in the CDR3. Between the trimmed V and J ends, which lost 6 bases and 9 bases, there was a span of 15 bases. CDR3 region: CASSSGLVAEQFF. Here the CDR3 DNA reads TGTGCCAGCAGCAGTGGACTGGTCGCTGAGCAGTTCTTC.

The rearrangement joins TRBV20-1 to TRBJ1-5, with a possible D match to TRBD1 (5 bases). V gave up 0 bases and J gave up 6 bases, with 9 bases separating them. CDR1 is DFQATT and CDR2 is SNEGSKA in the germline V gene (reference sequence). There are 13 residues in the CDR3. This CDR3 reads CSAREGGSQPQHF. The DNA for the CDR3 is TGCAGTGCTAGAGAGGGGGGGAGTCAGCCCCAGCATTTT.

In its sample, this clonotype was seen many times. The V gene is TRBV29-1, the J gene TRBJ2-2, with D unresolved. Germline loops: CDR1 SQVTM, CDR2 ANQGSEA. The CDR3 covers 14 residues. Trimming removed 2 bases at V and 7 bases at J, with 14 bases between. CDR3 sequence: CSVEIGSTRGELFF. DNA for the CDR3: TGCAGCGTTGAAATTGGGTCCACCCGCGGGGAGCTGTTTTTT.

This clonotype showed up just a few times. With a much larger clone just one base away, this may be a read error. The rearrangement links TRBV29-1 to TRBJ2-2, with 7 bases matching TRBD2. Germline-derived CDR1 and CDR2 are SQVTM and ANQGSEA. Losses at the gene ends were 5 bases for V and 6 bases for J; bases not matched to a gene: 12. The CDR3 contains 15 residues. CDR3 residues: CSVLWREGRAGELFF. The CDR3 DNA is TGCAGCGTTCTGTGGAGGGAGGGCCGGGCCGGGGAGCTGTTTTTT.

This clonotype was recorded many times. The V and J genes are TRBV6-2 or TRBV6-3 and TRBJ2-1; D possibly matches TRBD1 or TRBD2 (5 bases each). CDR3 size: 13 residues. Trimming removed 7 bases at V and 15 bases at J, with 22 bases between. Germline-derived CDR1 and CDR2 are MNHEY and SVGEGT. In nucleotides, the CDR3 is TGTGCCAGCAAGCTAACGGGGACGGCGCCGGGGTTCTTC. Encoded protein: CASKLTGTAPGFF.

In its sample, this clonotype was seen many times. The chain joins TRBV25-1 to TRBJ2-1, with 8 bases lining up with TRBD2. The V gene's germline CDR1 is MGHDK and CDR2 SYGVNS. Trimming took 2 bases from V and 4 from J; bases not matched to a gene: 4. The CDR3 covers 15 residues. CDR3 DNA: TGTGCCAGCAGTGAAGACCAGCGGGAGTACAATGAGCAGTTCTTC. It is translated as CASSEDQREYNEQFF.

This clonotype was counted many times. The J gene is TRBJ2-7, the V gene TRBV29-1; tentative D call: TRBD2 (5 bases). V lost 5 bases and J 13 bases, leaving 30 bases between the germline ends. CDR3 length equals 15 residues. Germline V lookup: CDR1 SQVTM, CDR2 ANQGSEA. The CDR3 is CSVLRVDIPPTRDYF. The CDR3 nucleotides read TGCAGCGTTCTGAGGGTGGATATTCCTCCTACGAGGGATTACTTC.

This clonotype was recorded at least ten times. The rearrangement links TRBV7-9 to TRBJ2-5; TRBD2 matches at 7 bases. Germline V lookup: CDR1 SEHNR, CDR2 FQNEAQ (reference sequence). V lost 2 bases, J lost 4 bases, and 4 bases stayed unmatched. The CDR3 contains 14 residues. DNA for the CDR3: TGTGCCAGCAGCTTAAGAGCGGGAAGAGAGACCCAGTACTTC. Encoded protein: CASSLRAGRETQYF.

The chain carries TRBV19 and TRBJ1-4; D is undetermined. Between the trimmed V and J ends, which lost 7 bases and 0 bases, there was a span of 12 bases. Germline CDR1 is LNHDA and CDR2 is SQIVND (reference sequence). The CDR3 sequence is 15 residues long. CDR3 region: CASKSRPTTNEKLFF. CDR3 sequence (DNA): TGTGCCAGTAAGAGCAGGCCTACAACTAATGAAAAACTGTTTTTT.

Regarding this clonotype: With a much larger clone just one base away, this may be a read error. The gene calls are TRBV19 and TRBJ2-5; D is unclear. V gave up 4 bases and J gave up 2 bases, with 14 bases separating them. In germline, CDR1 is LNHDA, CDR2 SQIVND (reference sequence). This CDR3 comprises 15 residues. The CDR3 region has the DNA TGTGCCAGTAGTAAGGTCGAGCTGGAGCAAGAGACCCAGTACTTC. Translating gives CASSKVELEQETQYF.

At least ten counts were recorded for this clonotype. The rearrangement uses TRBV12-5 and TRBJ1-1; D is unresolved. CDR3 size: 11 residues. V was shortened by 1 base and J by 13 bases, with 10 bases between the two germline ends. Germline CDR1 is LGHNT and CDR2 is FRNRAP. In DNA, the CDR3 is TGTGCTAGTGGTTTGGGTAGGAAGGGTTTCTTT. Protein: CASGLGRKGFF.

This clonotype was seen ten or more times. The chain has TRBV29-1 and TRBJ2-5; 10 nucleotides align to TRBD1. CDR1 SQVTM and CDR2 ANQGSEA come from the germline V gene. The CDR3 is made up of 15 amino acids. The V and J ends lost 6 bases and 2 bases, in that order; junction bases with no gene match: 9. The CDR3 sequence: CSVTYSGQGQETQYF. The CDR3 DNA follows: TGCAGCGTGACTTACTCGGGACAGGGGCAAGAGACCCAGTACTTC.

The table lists this clonotype with many counts. J is TRBJ2-5 and V is TRBV5-1, with unresolved D. This CDR3 spans 15 amino acids. V was shortened by 1 base and J by 1 base, with 11 bases between the two germline ends. Germline V CDR1 and CDR2: SGHRS, YFSETQ. The CDR3 reads CASSLRPEIQETQYF. CDR3 nucleotides: TGCGCCAGCAGCTTGAGACCAGAGATCCAAGAGACCCAGTACTTC.

Comments on this clonotype: Being one base from a much bigger clone, this may be a read error. This rearrangement joins TRBV12-5 to TRBJ2-1; no firm D call. Germline CDR1 and CDR2: LGHNT and FRNRAP. The CDR3 extends over 11 amino acids. The CDR3 loop reads CASGLVDEQLF. In DNA, the CDR3 is TGTGCTAGTGGTTTAGTAGATGAGCAGCTCTTC.

Comment on this clonotype: A much larger clone lies a single base off, so this may be a read error. This rearrangement joins TRBV7-9 to TRBJ2-1; the D gene is possibly TRBD2 (7 bases). This CDR3 spans 15 amino acids. Germline CDR1 and CDR2: SEHNR and FQNEAQ (reference sequence). CDR3 DNA: TGTACCAGCAGCCACCCTGGGGGGGGGCGTAATGAGCAGTTCTTC. Protein product: CTSSHPGGGRNEQFF. Together with reference TRBV7-9 and TRBJ2-1, the CDR3 gives the full variable domain: DTGVSQNPRHKITKRGQNVTFRCDPISEHNRLYWYRQTLGQGPEFLTYFQNEAQLEKSRLLSDRFSAERPKGSFSTLEIQRTEQGDSAMYLCTSSHPGGGRNEQFFGPGTRLTVL.

This clonotype was seen many times. The J gene is TRBJ2-1, the V gene TRBV21-1; the D call TRBD1 from the table was never checked on the DNA. TRBV21-1 is labeled a pseudogene. CDR3 length: 15 residues. CDR3 coding DNA: TGTGCCAGCAGCCCAGGGAGCCATCCCAACAATGAGCAGTTCTTC. This encodes CASSPGSHPNNEQFF.

This clonotype was counted many times. The chain couples TRBV4-1 to TRBJ2-3; D is possibly TRBD1 (6 bases). Looked up from germline, CDR1 is MGHRA and CDR2 is YSYEKL. Deletions cut 0 bases from V and 8 bases from J, with 9 bases between. The CDR3 runs to 13 residues. CDR3 residues: CASSQEEQGTQYF. In DNA form, the CDR3 reads TGCGCCAGCAGCCAAGAGGAACAGGGTACGCAGTATTTT.

This clonotype showed up many times. This chain connects TRBV5-5 to TRBJ2-1; TRBD1 aligns across 10 bases. CDR3 size: 16 residues. Per germline, CDR1 SGHKS and CDR2 YYEKEE (reference sequence). V lost 0 bases to trimming and J lost 9 bases; unmatched junction nucleotides: 9. For the CDR3, the DNA is TGTGCCAGCAGCTTGGACCCGACAGGGGGCTTATTTGAGCAGTTCTTC. It encodes CASSLDPTGGLFEQFF.

A few counts support this clonotype. This may arise from a read error, as a much more abundant clone is one base away. This rearrangement joins TRBV5-6 to TRBJ2-3; no reliable D call. The CDR3 consists of 13 residues. Germline CDR1 and CDR2: SGHDT and YYEEEE. For the CDR3, the DNA is TGTGCCGGCAGCTTATGGAGCACAGATACGCAGTATTTT. This translates into CAGSLWSTDTQYF.